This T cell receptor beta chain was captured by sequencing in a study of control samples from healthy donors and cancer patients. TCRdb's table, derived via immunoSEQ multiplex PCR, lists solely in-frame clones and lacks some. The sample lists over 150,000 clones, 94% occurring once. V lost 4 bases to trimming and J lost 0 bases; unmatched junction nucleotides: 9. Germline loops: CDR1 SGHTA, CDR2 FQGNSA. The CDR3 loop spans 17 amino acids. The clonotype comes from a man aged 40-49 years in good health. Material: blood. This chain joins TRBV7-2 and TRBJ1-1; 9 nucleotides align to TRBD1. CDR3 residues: CASSSRPGQGVNTEAFF. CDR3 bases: TGTGCCAGCAGCTCCCGACCGGGACAGGGAGTGAACACTGAAGCTTTCTTT.